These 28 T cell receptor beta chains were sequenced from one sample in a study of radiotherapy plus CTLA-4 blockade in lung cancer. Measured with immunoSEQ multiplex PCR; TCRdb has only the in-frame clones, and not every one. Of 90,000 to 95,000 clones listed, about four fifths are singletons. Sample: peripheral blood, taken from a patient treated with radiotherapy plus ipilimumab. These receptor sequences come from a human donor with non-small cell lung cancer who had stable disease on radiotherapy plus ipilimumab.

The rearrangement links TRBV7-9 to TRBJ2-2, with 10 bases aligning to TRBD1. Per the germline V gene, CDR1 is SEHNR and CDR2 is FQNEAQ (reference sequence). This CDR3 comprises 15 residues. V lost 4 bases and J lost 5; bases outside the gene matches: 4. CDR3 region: CASSWTGGKTGELFF. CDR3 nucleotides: TGTGCCAGCAGCTGGACAGGGGGGAAAACCGGGGAGCTGTTTTTT.

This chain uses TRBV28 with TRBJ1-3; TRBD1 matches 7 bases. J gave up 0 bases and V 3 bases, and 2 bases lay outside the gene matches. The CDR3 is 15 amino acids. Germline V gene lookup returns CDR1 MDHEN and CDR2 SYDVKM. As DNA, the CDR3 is TGTGCCAGCAGTTTTGACAGGGACTCTGGAAACACCATATATTTT. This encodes CASSFDRDSGNTIYF.

The CDR3 sequence is CASSLRNRAFF. Written as DNA, the CDR3 is TGTGCCAGCAGCCTAAGAAATCGGGCTTTCTTT. The rearrangement uses TRBV5-8 and TRBJ1-1; D remains ambiguous. Germline V CDR1 and CDR2: SGHTS, YDEGEE. With 4 bases removed from V and 11 bases from J, the gap between germline ends came to 12 bases. This CDR3 comprises 11 residues. Using reference TRBV5-8 and TRBJ1-1 for the parts outside the CDR3, the full variable domain is EAGVTQSPTHLIKTRGQQATLRCSPISGHTSVYWYQQALGLGLQFLLWYDEGEERNRGNFPPRFSGRQFPNYSSELNVNALELEDSALYLCASSLRNRAFFGQGTRLTVV.

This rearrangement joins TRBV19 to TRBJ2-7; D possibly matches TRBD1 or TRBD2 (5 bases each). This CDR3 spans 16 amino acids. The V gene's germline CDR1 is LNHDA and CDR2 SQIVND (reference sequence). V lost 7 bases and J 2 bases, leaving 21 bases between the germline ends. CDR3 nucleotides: TGTGCCAGTACCCCTAAACGAGGGACGGGAACCTACGAGCAGTACTTC. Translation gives CASTPKRGTGTYEQYF. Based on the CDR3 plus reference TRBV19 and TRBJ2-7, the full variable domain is DGGITQSPKYLFRKEGQNVTLSCEQNLNHDAMYWYRQDPGQGLRLIYYSQIVNDFQKGDIAEGYSVSREKKESFPLTVTSAQKNPTAFYLCASTPKRGTGTYEQYFGPGTRLTVT.

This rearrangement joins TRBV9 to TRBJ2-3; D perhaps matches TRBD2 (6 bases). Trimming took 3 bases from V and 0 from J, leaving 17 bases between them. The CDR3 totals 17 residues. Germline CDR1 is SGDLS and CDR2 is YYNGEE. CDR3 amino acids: CASSGPGLPSSTDTQYF. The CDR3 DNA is TGTGCCAGCAGCGGGCCGGGACTTCCCTCTAGCACAGATACGCAGTATTTT.

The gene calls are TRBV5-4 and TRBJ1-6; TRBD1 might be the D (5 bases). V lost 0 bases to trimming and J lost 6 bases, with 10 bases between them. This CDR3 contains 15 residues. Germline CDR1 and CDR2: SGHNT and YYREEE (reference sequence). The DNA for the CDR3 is TGTGCCAGCAGCTTGGTAGGGACGGGTAATTCACCCCTCCACTTT. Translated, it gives CASSLVGTGNSPLHF.

The CDR3 DNA follows: TGTGCCAGTAGTATGGCGGGGGGAATGAACGGGGAGCTGTTTTTT. Translation: CASSMAGGMNGELFF. The rearrangement links TRBV19 to TRBJ2-2, with 8 bases matching TRBD2. CDR3 length: 15 residues. Trimming cost V 3 bases and J 7 bases; bases outside gene matches: 7. Germline V lookup: CDR1 LNHDA, CDR2 SQIVND (reference sequence).

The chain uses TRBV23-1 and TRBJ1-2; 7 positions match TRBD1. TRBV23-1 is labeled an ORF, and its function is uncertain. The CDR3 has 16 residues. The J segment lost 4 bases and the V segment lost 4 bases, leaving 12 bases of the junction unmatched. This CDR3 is CASSRGGGWSGYGYTF. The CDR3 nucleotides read TGCGCCAGCAGTCGAGGAGGGGGCTGGTCAGGCTATGGCTACACCTTC.

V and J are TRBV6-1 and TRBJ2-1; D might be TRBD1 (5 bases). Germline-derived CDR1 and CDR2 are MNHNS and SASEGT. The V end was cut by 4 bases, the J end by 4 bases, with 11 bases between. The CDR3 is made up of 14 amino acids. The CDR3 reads CASSASGAYNEQFF. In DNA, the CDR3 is TGTGCCAGCAGTGCTAGTGGGGCTTACAATGAGCAGTTCTTC.

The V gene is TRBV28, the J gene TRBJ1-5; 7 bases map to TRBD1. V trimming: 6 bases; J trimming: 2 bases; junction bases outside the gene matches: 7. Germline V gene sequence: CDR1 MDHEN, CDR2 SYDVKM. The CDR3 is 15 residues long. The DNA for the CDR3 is TGTGCCAGCAGACCACCAACAGGGGGCAATCAGCCCCAGCATTTT. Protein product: CASRPPTGGNQPQHF.

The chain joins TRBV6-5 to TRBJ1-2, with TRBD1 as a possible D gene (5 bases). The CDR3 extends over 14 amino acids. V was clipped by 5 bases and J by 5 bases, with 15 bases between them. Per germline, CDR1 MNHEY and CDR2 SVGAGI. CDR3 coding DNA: TGTGCCAGCAGTGAGGGGACCGGGAGGTATGGCTACACCTTC. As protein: CASSEGTGRYGYTF.

This CDR3 is CASSRPWDREGETQYF. CDR3 coding DNA: TGTGCCAGCAGCCGACCATGGGACAGGGAGGGGGAGACCCAGTACTTC. The chain carries TRBV7-9 and TRBJ2-5; 9 nucleotides agree with TRBD1. Germline trimming cut 5 bases from V and 5 bases from J; bases unmatched to any gene: 12. The CDR3 length is 16 residues. From germline, CDR1 is SEHNR and CDR2 FQNEAQ (reference sequence).

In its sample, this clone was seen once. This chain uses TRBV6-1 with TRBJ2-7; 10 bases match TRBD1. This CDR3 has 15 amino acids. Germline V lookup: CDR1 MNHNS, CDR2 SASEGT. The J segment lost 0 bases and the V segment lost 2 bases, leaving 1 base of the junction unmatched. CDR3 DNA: TGTGCCAGCAGTGAACGACAGGGGGCCTCCTACGAGCAGTACTTC. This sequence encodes CASSERQGASYEQYF.

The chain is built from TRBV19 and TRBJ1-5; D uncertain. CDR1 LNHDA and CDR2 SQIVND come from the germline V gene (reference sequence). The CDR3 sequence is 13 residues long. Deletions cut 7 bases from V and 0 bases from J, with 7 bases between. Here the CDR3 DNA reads TGTGCCAGTACGGATTATAGCAATCAGCCCCAGCATTTT. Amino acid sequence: CASTDYSNQPQHF.

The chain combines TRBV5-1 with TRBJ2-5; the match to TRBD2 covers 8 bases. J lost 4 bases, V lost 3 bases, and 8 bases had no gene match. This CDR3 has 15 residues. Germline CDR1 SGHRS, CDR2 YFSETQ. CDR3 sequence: CASSSTWTSTETQYF. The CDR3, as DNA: TGCGCCAGCAGCTCCACTTGGACTAGCACAGAGACCCAGTACTTC.

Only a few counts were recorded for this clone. The CDR3 DNA reads as TGTGCCAGCAGCTTGGACTCTATCGGCGGTAGCTCCTACGAGCAGTACTTC. It translates to CASSLDSIGGSSYEQYF. The chain uses TRBV5-6 and TRBJ2-7; no clear D gene. V was pared by 0 bases and J by 0 bases, with 16 bases between. The CDR3 contains 17 residues. The germline V gene has CDR1 SGHDT and CDR2 YYEEEE. Filled out from reference TRBV5-6 and TRBJ2-7, the complete variable domain reads DAGVTQSPTHLIKTRGQQVTLRCSPKSGHDTVSWYQQALGQGPQFIFQYYEEEERQRGNFPDRFSGHQFPNYSSELNVNALLLGDSALYLCASSLDSIGGSSYEQYFGPGTRLTVT.

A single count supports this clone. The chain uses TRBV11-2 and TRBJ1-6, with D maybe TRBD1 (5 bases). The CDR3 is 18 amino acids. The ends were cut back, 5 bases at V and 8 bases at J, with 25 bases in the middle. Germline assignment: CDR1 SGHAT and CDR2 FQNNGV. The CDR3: CASSPWTRGRKKYSPLHF. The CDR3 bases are TGTGCCAGCAGCCCGTGGACTCGGGGACGGAAGAAATATTCACCCCTCCACTTT.

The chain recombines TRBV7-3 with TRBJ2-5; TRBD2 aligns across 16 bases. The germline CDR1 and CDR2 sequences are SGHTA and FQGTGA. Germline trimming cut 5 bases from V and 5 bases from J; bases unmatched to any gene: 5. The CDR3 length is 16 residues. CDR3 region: CASSQGLAGGLETQYF. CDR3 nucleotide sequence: TGTGCCAGCAGCCAGGGACTAGCGGGAGGGTTGGAGACCCAGTACTTC.

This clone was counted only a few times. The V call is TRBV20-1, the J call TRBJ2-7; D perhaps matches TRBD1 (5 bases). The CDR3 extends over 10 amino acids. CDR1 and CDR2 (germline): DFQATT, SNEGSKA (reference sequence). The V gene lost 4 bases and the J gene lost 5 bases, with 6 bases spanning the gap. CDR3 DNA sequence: TGCAGTGCTACAGGGAACGAGCAGTACTTC. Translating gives CSATGNEQYF.

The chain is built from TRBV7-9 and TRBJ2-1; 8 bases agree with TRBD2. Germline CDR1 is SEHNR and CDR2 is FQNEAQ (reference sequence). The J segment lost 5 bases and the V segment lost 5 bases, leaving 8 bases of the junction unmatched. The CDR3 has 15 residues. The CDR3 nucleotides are TGTGCCAGCAGCCGAGCCGGGACTAGAGACAATGAGCAGTTCTTC. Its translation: CASSRAGTRDNEQFF. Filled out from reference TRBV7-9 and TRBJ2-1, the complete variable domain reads DTGVSQNPRHKITKRGQNVTFRCDPISEHNRLYWYRQTLGQGPEFLTYFQNEAQLEKSRLLSDRFSAERPKGSFSTLEIQRTEQGDSAMYLCASSRAGTRDNEQFFGPGTRLTVL.

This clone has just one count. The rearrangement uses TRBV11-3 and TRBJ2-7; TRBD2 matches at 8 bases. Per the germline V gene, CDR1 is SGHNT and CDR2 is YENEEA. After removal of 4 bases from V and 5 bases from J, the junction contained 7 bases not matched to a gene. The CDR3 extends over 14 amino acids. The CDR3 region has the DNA TGTGCCAGCAGCTCGAGACTAGCGCCCGACGAGCAGTACTTC. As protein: CASSSRLAPDEQYF.

Here the CDR3 DNA reads TGCGCCAGCAGCGTGGACAGGGGTGTAGGTTATGGCTACACCTTC. Translation gives CASSVDRGVGYGYTF. The chain has TRBV5-1 and TRBJ1-2, with 9 bases fitting TRBD1. Looked up from germline, CDR1 is SGHRS and CDR2 is YFSETQ. The V gene end was trimmed by 4 bases and the J gene end by 5 bases; junction bases not matched to a gene: 9. This CDR3 spans 15 amino acids.

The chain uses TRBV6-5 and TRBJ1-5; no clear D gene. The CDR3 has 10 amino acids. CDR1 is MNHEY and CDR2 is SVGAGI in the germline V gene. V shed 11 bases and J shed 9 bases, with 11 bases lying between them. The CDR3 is CARRARPQHF. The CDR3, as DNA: TGTGCCCGCCGGGCGCGGCCCCAGCATTTT.

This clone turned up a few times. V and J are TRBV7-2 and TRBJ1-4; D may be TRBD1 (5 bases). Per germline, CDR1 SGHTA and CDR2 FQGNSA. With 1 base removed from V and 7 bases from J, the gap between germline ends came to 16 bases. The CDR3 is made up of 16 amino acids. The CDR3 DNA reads TGTGCCAGCAGCTTAGGCCCAGGGAGGTGGGGTGAAAAACTGTTTTTT. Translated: CASSLGPGRWGEKLFF.

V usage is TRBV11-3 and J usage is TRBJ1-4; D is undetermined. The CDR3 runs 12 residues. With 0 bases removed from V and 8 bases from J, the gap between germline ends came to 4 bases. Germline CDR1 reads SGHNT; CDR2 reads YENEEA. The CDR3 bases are TGTGCCAGCAGCTTAGAAAGAGAAAAACTGTTTTTT. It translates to CASSLEREKLFF.

CDR3 sequence (DNA): TGTGCCAGCAGCTTAGTTGCAGGTCCCAATCAGCCCCAGCATTTT. Protein product: CASSLVAGPNQPQHF. The chain recombines TRBV7-6 with TRBJ1-5; D gene ambiguous. Germline V gives CDR1 SGHVS, CDR2 FNYEAQ. The CDR3 contains 15 residues. Trimming took 1 base from V and 3 from J, leaving 10 bases between them.

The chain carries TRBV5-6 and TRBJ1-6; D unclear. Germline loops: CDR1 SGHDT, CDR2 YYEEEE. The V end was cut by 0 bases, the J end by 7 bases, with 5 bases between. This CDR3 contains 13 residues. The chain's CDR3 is CASSLAGNSPLHF. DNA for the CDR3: TGTGCCAGCAGCTTGGCAGGAAATTCACCCCTCCACTTT.

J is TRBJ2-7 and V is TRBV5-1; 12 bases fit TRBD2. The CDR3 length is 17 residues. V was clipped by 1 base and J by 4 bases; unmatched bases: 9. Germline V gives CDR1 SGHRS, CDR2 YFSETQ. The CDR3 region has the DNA TGCGCCAGCAGCTTGATGAGTCTAGCGGGAGGGACTTACGAGCAGTACTTC. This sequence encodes CASSLMSLAGGTYEQYF.